This is a list of T cell receptor beta chains from one sample in a study of shared clonotypes between healthy human individuals. Method: immunoSEQ multiplex PCR; TCRdb's copy keeps in-frame clones and lacks some. Among about 2.4 million clones listed, roughly 92% were seen once. Specimen: naive CD4+ T cells sorted from blood. The receptor set was obtained from a man aged 18-30 years in good health. Each CDR3 is given with its conserved first and last residue. Fields, in order: V gene, CDR3 length, D gene, J gene, clone size, CDR3 protein, CDR3 DNA. A D gene is named only where the DNA matches it firmly. Expanded clones are given a class, and other clones once, few, many or no size at all.

TRBV5-1	14	TRBD1	TRBJ1-4	NA	CASSLAGQSEKLFF	TGCGCCAGCAGCTTGGCGGGACAGTCTGAAAAACTGTTTTTT
TRBV15	17	NA	TRBJ1-5	NA	CATSRARGSYSNQPQHF	TGTGCCACCAGCAGGGCACGTGGGTCGTATAGCAATCAGCCCCAGCATTTT
TRBV11-3	16	NA	TRBJ2-1	NA	CASSLGIGGAPVEQFF	TGTGCCAGCAGCTTGGGAATAGGGGGGGCTCCGGTAGAGCAGTTCTTC
TRBV6-1	13	TRBD1	TRBJ1-1	NA	CASRDRGPTEAFF	TGTGCCAGCAGGGACAGGGGGCCCACTGAAGCTTTCTTT
TRBV5-4	15	TRBD1	TRBJ2-7	NA	CASSLEGTGAYEQYF	TGTGCCAGCAGCTTGGAAGGGACAGGGGCCTACGAGCAGTACTTC
TRBV19	16	NA	TRBJ1-4	NA	CASSIGRRSTNEKLFF	TGTGCCAGTAGTATCGGCAGACGATCAACTAATGAAAAACTGTTTTTT
TRBV5-8	16	NA	TRBJ2-2	NA	CASSSVRPGNTGELFF	TGTGCCAGCAGCTCTGTCCGACCTGGCAACACCGGGGAGCTGTTTTTT
TRBV19	15	NA	TRBJ1-1	once	CASKAAANLNTEAFF	TGTGCCAGCAAAGCAGCGGCCAACTTGAACACTGAAGCTTTCTTT
TRBV5-1	14	NA	TRBJ2-3	NA	CASSPLDSSDTQYF	TGCGCCAGCAGCCCCCTGGATTCTTCGGATACGCAGTATTTT
TRBV5-1	16	TRBD2	TRBJ2-3	NA	CASSWTSGGFPDTQYF	TGCGCCAGCAGCTGGACTAGCGGGGGGTTCCCAGATACGCAGTATTTT
TRBV7-9	15	NA	TRBJ1-3	once	CASSLGGDSGNTIYF	TGTGCCAGCAGCTTAGGGGGGGACTCTGGAAACACCATATATTTT
TRBV19	14	NA	TRBJ2-1	NA	CASRTAGALNEQFF	TGTGCCAGTAGGACGGCAGGGGCGTTAAATGAGCAGTTCTTC
TRBV5-1	16	NA	TRBJ2-5	NA	CASSPGGGQPQETQYF	TGCGCCAGCAGCCCCGGTGGGGGGCAACCACAAGAGACCCAGTACTTC
TRBV6-5	15	NA	TRBJ1-1	NA	CASSYSGLDRSEAFF	TGTGCCAGCAGTTACTCAGGCTTAGATCGTTCCGAAGCTTTCTTT
TRBV6-4	14	NA	TRBJ2-2	NA	CASSVESNTGELFF	TGTGCCAGCAGTGTGGAAAGTAACACCGGGGAGCTGTTTTTT
TRBV18	15	NA	TRBJ2-7	NA	CASSPGQRASREQYF	TGTGCCAGCTCACCTGGACAGAGGGCGTCCCGCGAGCAGTACTTC
TRBV14	19	TRBD1	TRBJ2-1	NA	CASSQERTLRDRADREQFF	TGTGCCAGCAGCCAAGAAAGGACTCTTCGGGACAGGGCTGATAGAGAGCAGTTCTTC
TRBV7-9	15	TRBD1	TRBJ1-6	few	CASRGGQLYNSPLHF	TGTGCCAGCAGGGGGGGACAGCTCTATAATTCACCCCTCCACTTT
TRBV9	18	TRBD2	TRBJ2-3	medium-sized	CASSESSGRAILTDTQYF	TGTGCCAGCAGCGAATCAAGCGGGAGGGCCATTTTAACAGATACGCAGTATTTT
TRBV6-4	15	NA	TRBJ1-3	once	CASRSPGQTENTIYF	TGTGCCAGCAGGAGCCCGGGCCAAACAGAAAACACCATATATTTT
TRBV30	16	NA	TRBJ2-2	NA	CAWSGTVGRNTGELFF	TGTGCCTGGAGTGGGACAGTCGGGAGAAACACCGGGGAGCTGTTTTTT
TRBV2	15	TRBD2	TRBJ2-7	NA	CASSGDAAGAYEQYF	TGTGCCAGCAGTGGGGACGCGGCGGGAGCGTACGAGCAGTACTTC
TRBV7-2	15	NA	TRBJ2-4	NA	CASSLDSPNGGIQYF	TGTGCCAGCAGCTTAGATTCTCCAAATGGGGGCATTCAGTACTTC
TRBV6-1	13	NA	TRBJ1-2	NA	CASTWAVDYGYTF	TGTGCCAGCACTTGGGCGGTAGACTATGGCTACACCTTC
TRBV19	15	TRBD1	TRBJ1-2	NA	CASSRQGKTNYGYTF	TGTGCCAGTAGTAGACAGGGGAAGACTAACTATGGCTACACCTTC
TRBV15	16	NA	TRBJ1-5	NA	CATSREREVGNQPQHF	TGTGCCACCAGCAGAGAAAGGGAAGTAGGCAATCAGCCCCAGCATTTT
TRBV29-1	13	NA	TRBJ1-1	NA	CSAPDSPNTEAFF	TGCAGCGCCCCGGACAGTCCAAACACTGAAGCTTTCTTT
TRBV19	15	TRBD1	TRBJ1-5	NA	CASSRGGNSNQPQHF	TGTGCCAGTAGCAGGGGGGGGAATAGCAATCAGCCCCAGCATTTT
TRBV2	14	TRBD1	TRBJ2-2	NA	CASTGQTKTGELFF	TGTGCCAGCACGGGACAGACAAAAACCGGGGAGCTGTTTTTT
TRBV16	16	NA	TRBJ1-1	NA	CASSQSSGKAGTEAFF	TGTGCCAGCAGCCAATCGAGCGGTAAAGCTGGCACTGAAGCTTTCTTT
TRBV19	15	TRBD2	TRBJ2-5	NA	CASSGAGLAEETQYF	TGTGCCAGTAGTGGGGCCGGACTAGCGGAAGAGACCCAGTACTTC
TRBV5-1	12	NA	TRBJ1-2	NA	CASTGTEYGYTF	TGCGCCAGCACCGGGACGGAGTATGGCTACACCTTC
TRBV6-5	13	NA	TRBJ2-3	NA	CASTRRAADTQYF	TGTGCCAGCACCCGGAGGGCTGCAGATACGCAGTATTTT
TRBV10-3	16	TRBD1	TRBJ2-5	NA	CAISSTQGTSGETQYF	TGTGCCATCAGTTCCACACAGGGGACCTCGGGAGAGACCCAGTACTTC
TRBV7-8	16	NA	TRBJ2-1	NA	CASSLIGGSSYNEQFF	TGTGCCAGCAGCTTAATAGGGGGGAGCTCCTACAATGAGCAGTTCTTC
TRBV30	11	NA	TRBJ2-5	NA	CAWRRIETQYF	TGTGCCTGGAGGAGAATTGAGACCCAGTACTTC
TRBV27	11	NA	TRBJ2-1	NA	CATSSYNEQFF	TGTGCCACGAGTTCCTACAATGAGCAGTTCTTC
TRBV19	14	TRBD2	TRBJ2-5	NA	CASSHTSGRQTQYF	TGTGCCAGTAGCCATACTAGCGGGAGACAGACCCAGTACTTC
TRBV18	14	NA	TRBJ1-2	NA	CASSPRQENYGYTF	TGTGCCAGCTCACCCCGACAGGAAAACTATGGCTACACCTTC
TRBV9	17	TRBD2	TRBJ2-1	NA	CASSEGTSGSSYNEQFF	TGTGCCAGCAGCGAAGGGACTAGCGGAAGCTCCTACAATGAGCAGTTCTTC
TRBV6-6	15	TRBD1	TRBJ2-3	NA	CASSSGQAGTDTQYF	TGTGCCAGCAGTTCTGGACAGGCCGGCACAGATACGCAGTATTTT
TRBV28	15	TRBD1	TRBJ2-5	NA	CASSLWTGGEETQYF	TGTGCCAGCAGTTTATGGACAGGGGGCGAAGAGACCCAGTACTTC
TRBV6-1	16	TRBD2	TRBJ2-7	once	CASSELAGGSSYEQYF	TGTGCCAGCAGTGAACTAGCGGGAGGGAGCTCCTACGAGCAGTACTTC
TRBV11-2	15	TRBD2	TRBJ2-1	once	CASSLEAGLAHEQFF	TGTGCCAGCAGCTTAGAGGCGGGACTAGCACACGAGCAGTTCTTC
TRBV21-1	16	NA	TRBJ2-3	NA	CASSKEGDRNTDTQYF	TGTGCCAGCAGCAAAGAAGGGGACAGGAACACAGATACGCAGTATTTT
TRBV11-3	16	NA	TRBJ1-2	NA	CASSLGQEFVNYGYTF	TGTGCCAGCAGCTTAGGGCAGGAATTCGTGAACTATGGCTACACCTTC
TRBV6-1	14	NA	TRBJ1-4	NA	CASSLRGGDEKLFF	TGTGCCAGCAGTTTACGAGGAGGGGATGAAAAACTGTTTTTT
TRBV5-1	16	TRBD2	TRBJ2-7	NA	CASSFASGGALYEQYF	TGCGCCAGCAGCTTTGCTAGCGGGGGGGCGCTTTACGAGCAGTACTTC
TRBV7-2	14	NA	TRBJ2-3	NA	CASSRRTITDTQYF	TGTGCCAGCAGCCGGAGGACTATCACAGATACGCAGTATTTT
TRBV18	15	TRBD1	TRBJ1-1	NA	CASSPVGQGGTEAFF	TGTGCCAGCTCACCAGTGGGACAGGGAGGCACTGAAGCTTTCTTT
TRBV23-1	13	NA	TRBJ1-1	few	CASSHDNNTEAFF	TGCGCCAGCAGTCATGACAATAACACTGAAGCTTTCTTT
TRBV5-1	16	NA	TRBJ2-1	NA	CASSLAVLAPYNEQFF	TGCGCCAGCAGCTTGGCGGTGCTAGCGCCTTACAATGAGCAGTTCTTC
TRBV5-8	12	NA	TRBJ2-7	once	CASIRGGGEQYF	TGTGCCAGCATCCGGGGAGGGGGCGAGCAGTACTTC
TRBV9	15	NA	TRBJ2-3	NA	CASSVQEVTGSTQYF	TGTGCCAGCAGCGTACAGGAAGTTACAGGGTCTACGCAGTATTTT
TRBV5-1	16	NA	TRBJ2-2	NA	CASSRPPPDSPGELFF	TGCGCCAGCAGCCGCCCCCCTCCCGACAGCCCCGGGGAGCTGTTTTTT
TRBV5-1	14	NA	TRBJ2-1	NA	CASSPDLGSGEQFF	TGCGCCAGCAGCCCAGACCTGGGTTCGGGTGAGCAGTTCTTC
TRBV2	12	NA	TRBJ1-5	NA	CASRALAGAQHF	TGTGCCAGCAGGGCATTAGCCGGGGCCCAGCATTTT